What follows is one TCR beta chain and its context. Its antigen is not identified. The data were taken from a study of cytomegalovirus exposure and HLA in healthy donors. Study observations and caveats: Association with HLA alleles at 0.05 false discovery rate was found for 15,000 to 20,000 TCR beta sequences in a later analysis.

The study ran its PCR with 60 Vbeta and 13 Jbeta primers. This table comes from immunoSEQ multiplex PCR, and its TCRdb copy is limited to in-frame clones, with some not included. Here the sample spans roughly 150,000 clones, around two thirds being singletons. The CDR3 totals 11 residues. This receptor was obtained from a man under 40 in good health and CMV-seropositive. The sequenced sample consisted of PBMCs. The chain employs TRBV12-2 and TRBJ1-2; the table's D gene call, TRBD1, was not cross checked with the DNA. TRBV12-2 is classified as a pseudogene. CDR3 sequence reads: CASRTQGGFTF. DNA for the CDR3: TGTGCAAGTCGCACACAGGGGGGATTCACCTTC.